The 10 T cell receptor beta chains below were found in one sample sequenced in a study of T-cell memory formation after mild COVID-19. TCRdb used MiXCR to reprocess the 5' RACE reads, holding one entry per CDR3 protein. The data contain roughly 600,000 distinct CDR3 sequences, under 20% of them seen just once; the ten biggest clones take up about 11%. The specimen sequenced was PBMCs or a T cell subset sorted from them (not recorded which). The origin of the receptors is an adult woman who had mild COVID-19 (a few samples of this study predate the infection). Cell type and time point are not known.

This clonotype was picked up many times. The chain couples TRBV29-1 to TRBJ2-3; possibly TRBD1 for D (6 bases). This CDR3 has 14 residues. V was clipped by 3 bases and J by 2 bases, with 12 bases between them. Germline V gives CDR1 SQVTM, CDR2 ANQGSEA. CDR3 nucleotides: TGCAGCGTTGATCCGACAGGACTCACAGATACGCAGTATTTT. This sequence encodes CSVDPTGLTDTQYF.

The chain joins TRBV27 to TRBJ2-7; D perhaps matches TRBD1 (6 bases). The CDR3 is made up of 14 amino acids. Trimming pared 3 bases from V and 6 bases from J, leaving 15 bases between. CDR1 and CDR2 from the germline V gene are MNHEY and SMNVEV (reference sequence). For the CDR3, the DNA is TGTGCCAGCAGTTTGGGGGCAGGGTCAGCCGAGCAGTACTTC. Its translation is CASSLGAGSAEQYF.

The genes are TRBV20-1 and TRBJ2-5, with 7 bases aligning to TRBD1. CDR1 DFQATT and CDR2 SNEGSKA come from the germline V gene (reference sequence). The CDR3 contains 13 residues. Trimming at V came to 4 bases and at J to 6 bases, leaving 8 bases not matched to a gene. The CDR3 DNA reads TGCAGTGCTAAGACAGGGACGCAAAAGACCCAGTACTTC. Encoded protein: CSAKTGTQKTQYF.

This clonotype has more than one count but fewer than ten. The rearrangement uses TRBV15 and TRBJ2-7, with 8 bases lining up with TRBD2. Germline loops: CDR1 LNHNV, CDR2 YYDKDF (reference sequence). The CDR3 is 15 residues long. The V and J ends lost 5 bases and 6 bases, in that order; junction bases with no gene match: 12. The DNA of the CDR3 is TGTGCCACCAGCGAAGGGACTAGTAGGTTAGTCGAGCAGTACTTC. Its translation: CATSEGTSRLVEQYF.

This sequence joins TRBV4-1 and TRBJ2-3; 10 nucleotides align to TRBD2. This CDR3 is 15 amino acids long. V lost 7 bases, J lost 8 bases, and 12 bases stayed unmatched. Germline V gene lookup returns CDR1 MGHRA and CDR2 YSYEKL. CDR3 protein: CASTRLAGVQGTQYF. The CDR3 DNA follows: TGCGCCAGCACGCGGCTAGCGGGAGTTCAGGGTACGCAGTATTTT.

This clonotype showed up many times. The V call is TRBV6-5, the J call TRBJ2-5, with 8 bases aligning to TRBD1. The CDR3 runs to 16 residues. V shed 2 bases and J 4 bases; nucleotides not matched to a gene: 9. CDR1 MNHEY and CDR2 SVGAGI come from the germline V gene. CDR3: CASSYRPGQARETQYF. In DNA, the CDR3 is TGTGCCAGCAGTTACCGCCCGGGACAGGCCCGAGAGACCCAGTACTTC.

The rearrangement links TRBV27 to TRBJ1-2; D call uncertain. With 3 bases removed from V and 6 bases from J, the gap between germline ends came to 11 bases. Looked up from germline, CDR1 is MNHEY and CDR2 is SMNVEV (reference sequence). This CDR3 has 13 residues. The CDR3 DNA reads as TGTGCCAGCAGTTTCAGCGGGTTCGATGGCTACACCTTC. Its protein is CASSFSGFDGYTF.

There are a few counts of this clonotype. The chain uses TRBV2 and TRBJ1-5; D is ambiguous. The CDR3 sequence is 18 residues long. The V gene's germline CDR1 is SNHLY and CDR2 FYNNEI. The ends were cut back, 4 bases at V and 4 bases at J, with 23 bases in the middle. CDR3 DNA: TGTGCCAGCAGTGCTCTTGGTGGCAGGCCCCCCCCAAATCAGCCCCAGCATTTT. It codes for CASSALGGRPPPNQPQHF.

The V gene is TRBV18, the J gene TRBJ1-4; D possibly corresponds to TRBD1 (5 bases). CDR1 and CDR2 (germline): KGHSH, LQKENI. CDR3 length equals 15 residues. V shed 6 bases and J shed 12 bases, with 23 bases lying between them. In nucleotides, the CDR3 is TGTGCCAGCTCGCAACCGTCGGGGGATAGTAGGCAACTGTTTTTT. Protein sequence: CASSQPSGDSRQLFF.

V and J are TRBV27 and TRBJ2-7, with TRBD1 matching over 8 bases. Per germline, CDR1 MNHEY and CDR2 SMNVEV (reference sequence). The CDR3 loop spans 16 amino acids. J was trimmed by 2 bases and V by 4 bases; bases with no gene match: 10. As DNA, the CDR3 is TGTGCCAGCAGTTCCCTGGCCGGGACAGGCACCTACGAGCAGTACTTC. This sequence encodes CASSSLAGTGTYEQYF.